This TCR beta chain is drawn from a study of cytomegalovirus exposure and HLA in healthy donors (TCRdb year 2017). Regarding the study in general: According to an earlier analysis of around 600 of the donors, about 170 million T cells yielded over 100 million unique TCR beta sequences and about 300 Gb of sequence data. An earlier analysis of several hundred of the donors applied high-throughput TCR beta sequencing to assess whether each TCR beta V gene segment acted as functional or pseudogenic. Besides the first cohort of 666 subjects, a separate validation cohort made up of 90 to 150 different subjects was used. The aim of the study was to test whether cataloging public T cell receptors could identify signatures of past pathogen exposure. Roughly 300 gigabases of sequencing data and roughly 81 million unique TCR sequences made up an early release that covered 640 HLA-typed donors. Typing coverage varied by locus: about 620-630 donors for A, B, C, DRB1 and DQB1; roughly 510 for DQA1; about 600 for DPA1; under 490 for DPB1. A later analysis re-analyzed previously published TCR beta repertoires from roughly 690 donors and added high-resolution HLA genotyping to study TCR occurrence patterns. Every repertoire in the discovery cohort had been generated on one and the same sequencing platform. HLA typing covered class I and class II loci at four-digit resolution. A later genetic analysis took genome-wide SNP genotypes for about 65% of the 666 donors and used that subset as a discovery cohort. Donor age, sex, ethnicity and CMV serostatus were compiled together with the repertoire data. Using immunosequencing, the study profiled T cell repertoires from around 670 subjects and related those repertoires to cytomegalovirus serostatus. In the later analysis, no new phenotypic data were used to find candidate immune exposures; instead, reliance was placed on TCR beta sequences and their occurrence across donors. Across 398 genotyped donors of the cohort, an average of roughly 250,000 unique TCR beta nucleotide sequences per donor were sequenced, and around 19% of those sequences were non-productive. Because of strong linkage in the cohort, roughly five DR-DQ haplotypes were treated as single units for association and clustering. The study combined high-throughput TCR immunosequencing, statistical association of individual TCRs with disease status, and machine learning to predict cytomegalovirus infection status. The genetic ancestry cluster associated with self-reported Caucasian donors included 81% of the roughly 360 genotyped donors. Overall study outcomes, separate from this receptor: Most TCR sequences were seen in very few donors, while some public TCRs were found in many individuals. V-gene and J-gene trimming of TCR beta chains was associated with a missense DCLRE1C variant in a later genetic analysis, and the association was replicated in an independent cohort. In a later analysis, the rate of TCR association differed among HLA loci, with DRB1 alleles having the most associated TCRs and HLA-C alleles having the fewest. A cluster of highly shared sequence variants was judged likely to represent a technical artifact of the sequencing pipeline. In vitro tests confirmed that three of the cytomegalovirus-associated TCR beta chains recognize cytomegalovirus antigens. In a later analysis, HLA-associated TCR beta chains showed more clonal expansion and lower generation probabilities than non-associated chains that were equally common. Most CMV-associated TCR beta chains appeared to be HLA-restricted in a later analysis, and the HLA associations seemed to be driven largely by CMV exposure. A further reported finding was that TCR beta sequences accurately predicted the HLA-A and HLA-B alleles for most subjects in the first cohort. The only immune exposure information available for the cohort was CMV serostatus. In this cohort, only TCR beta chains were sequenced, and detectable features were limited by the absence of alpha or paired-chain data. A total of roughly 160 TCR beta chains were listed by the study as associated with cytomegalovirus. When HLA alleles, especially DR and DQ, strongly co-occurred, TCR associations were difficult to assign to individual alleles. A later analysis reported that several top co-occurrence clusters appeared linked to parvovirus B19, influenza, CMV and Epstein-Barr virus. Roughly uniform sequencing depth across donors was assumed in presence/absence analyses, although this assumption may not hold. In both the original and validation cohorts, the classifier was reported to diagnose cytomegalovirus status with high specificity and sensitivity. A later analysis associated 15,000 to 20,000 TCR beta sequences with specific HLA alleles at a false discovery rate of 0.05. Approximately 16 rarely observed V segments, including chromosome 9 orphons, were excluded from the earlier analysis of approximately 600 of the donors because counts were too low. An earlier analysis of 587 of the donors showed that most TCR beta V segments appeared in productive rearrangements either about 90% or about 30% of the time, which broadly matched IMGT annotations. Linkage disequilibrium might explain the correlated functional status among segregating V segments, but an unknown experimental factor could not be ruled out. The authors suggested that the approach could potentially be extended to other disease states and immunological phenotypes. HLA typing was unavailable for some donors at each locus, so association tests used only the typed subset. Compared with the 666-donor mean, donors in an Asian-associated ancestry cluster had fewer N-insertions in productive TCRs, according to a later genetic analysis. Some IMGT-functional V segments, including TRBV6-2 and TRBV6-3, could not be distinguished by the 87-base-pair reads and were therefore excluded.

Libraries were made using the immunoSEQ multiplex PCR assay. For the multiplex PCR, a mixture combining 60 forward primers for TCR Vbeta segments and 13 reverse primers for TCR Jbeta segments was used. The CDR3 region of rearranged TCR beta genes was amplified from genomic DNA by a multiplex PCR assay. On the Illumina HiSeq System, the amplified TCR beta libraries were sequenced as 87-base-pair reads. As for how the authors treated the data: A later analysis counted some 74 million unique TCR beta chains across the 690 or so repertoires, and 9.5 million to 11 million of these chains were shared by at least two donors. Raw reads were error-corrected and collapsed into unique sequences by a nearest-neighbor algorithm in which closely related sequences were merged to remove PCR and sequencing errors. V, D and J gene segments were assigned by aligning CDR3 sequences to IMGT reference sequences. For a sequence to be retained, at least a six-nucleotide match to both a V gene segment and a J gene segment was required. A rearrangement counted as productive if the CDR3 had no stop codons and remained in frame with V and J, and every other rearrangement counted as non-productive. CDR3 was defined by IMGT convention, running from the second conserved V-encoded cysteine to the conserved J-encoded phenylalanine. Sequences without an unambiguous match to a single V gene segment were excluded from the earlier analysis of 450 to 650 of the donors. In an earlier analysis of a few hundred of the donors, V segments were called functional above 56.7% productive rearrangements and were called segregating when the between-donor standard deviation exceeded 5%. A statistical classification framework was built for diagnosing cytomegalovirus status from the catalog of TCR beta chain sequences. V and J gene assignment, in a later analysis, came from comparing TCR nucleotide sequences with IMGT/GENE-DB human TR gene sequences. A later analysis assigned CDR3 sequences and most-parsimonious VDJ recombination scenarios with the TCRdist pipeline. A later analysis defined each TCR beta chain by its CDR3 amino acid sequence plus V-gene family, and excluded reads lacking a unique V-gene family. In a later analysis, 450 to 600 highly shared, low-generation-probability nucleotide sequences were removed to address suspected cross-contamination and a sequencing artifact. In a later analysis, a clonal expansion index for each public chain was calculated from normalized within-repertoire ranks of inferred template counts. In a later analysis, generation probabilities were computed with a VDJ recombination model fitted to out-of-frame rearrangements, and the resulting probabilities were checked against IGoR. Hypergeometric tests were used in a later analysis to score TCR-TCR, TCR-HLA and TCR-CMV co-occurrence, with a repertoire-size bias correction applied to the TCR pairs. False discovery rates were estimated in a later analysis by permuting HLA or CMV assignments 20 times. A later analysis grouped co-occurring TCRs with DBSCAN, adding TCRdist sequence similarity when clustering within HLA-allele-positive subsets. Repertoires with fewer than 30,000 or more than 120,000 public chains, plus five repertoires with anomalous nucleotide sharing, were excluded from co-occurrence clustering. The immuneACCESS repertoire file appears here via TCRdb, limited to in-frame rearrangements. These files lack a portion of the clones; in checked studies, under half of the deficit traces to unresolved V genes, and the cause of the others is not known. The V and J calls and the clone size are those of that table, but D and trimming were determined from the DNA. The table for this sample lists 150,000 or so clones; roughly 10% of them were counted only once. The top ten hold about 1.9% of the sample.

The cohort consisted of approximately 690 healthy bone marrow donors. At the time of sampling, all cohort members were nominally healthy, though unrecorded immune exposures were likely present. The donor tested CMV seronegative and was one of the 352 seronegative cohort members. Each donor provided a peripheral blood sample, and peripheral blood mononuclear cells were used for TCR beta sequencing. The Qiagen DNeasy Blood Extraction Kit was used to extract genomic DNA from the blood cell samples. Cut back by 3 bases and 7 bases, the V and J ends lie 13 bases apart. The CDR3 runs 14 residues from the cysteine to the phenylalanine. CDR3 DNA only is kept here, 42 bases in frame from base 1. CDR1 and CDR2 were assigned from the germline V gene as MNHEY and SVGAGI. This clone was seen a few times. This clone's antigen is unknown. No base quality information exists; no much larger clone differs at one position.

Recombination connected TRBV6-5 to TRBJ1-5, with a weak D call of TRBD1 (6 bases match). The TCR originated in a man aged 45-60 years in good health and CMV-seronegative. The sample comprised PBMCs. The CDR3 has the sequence CASSYRNRDQPQHF. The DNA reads TGTGCCAGCAGTTATCGGAACAGGGACCAGCCCCAGCATTTT.